Listed below are T cell receptor beta chains from one sample, sequenced in a study of OX40 agonist ivuxolimab in advanced cancers. TCRdb's table, derived via immunoSEQ multiplex PCR, lists solely in-frame clones and lacks some. The sample has 70,000 to 90,000 clones; approximately 81% are singletons. The sequences come from CD4+ or CD8+ T cells sorted from blood, collected in a trial of the OX40 agonist ivuxolimab. These receptors originate from an adult with an advanced solid tumor such as melanoma, head and neck, liver or kidney cancer. Both conserved end residues are trimmed from each CDR3. The order of the fields is CDR3 protein, V gene.

CDR3: ASSALSGTRSPLH; V: TRBV9
CDR3: ASSSGAGNTEAF; V: TRBV11-2
CDR3: ASSINAGAGNTIY; V: TRBV19
CDR3: ASSGQVFPPGYT; V: TRBV6-1
CDR3: ASSLGGGQGMNTEAF; V: TRBV7-8
CDR3: ASSERWGQRGNTIY; V: TRBV9
CDR3: ASSVLYDGTDTQY; V: TRBV9
CDR3: ASSILQGSGYT; V: TRBV19
CDR3: ASQGSRSSYNEQF; V: TRBV19
CDR3: ASSYSGPGSGNTIY; V: TRBV6-5
CDR3: ASSRGTSGNVEQF; V: TRBV28
CDR3: ASSFSSGKTEAF; V: TRBV7-2
CDR3: ASSRQDQPQH; V: TRBV7-9
CDR3: SAVGGAHIMNTEAF; V: TRBV29-1
CDR3: ASSDLGSYEQY; V: TRBV25-1